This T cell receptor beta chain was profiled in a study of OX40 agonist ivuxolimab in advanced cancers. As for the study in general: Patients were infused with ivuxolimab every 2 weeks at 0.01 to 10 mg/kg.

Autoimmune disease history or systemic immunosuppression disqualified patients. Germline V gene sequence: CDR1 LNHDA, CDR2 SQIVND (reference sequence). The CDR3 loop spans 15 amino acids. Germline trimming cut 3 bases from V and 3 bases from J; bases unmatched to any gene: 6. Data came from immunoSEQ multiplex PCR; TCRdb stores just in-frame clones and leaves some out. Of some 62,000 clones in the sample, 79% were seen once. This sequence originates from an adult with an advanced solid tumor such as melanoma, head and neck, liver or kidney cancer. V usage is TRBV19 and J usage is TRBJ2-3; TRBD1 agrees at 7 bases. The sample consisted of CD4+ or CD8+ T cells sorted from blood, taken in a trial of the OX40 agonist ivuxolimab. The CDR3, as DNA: TGTGCCAGTAGTATGGGGACAGCAAGAACAGATACGCAGTATTTT. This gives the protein CASSMGTARTDTQYF.